Each of the 14 T cell receptor beta chains below was sequenced from the same sample in a study of human T cells and chemical hapten exposure. TCRdb re-called the RACE reads with MiXCR, one entry per CDR3 protein. This sample yields 35,000 to 50,000 distinct CDR3 sequences, of which approximately 4.7% are seen a single time; about 1.5% belongs to the top ten. Sample time point: healthy volunteer bleed at 2 weeks. Total RNA extraction was carried out from unfractionated whole blood. The sequenced sample consisted of whole blood. The receptor source for this set is a female donor in good health. Some clones in this sample may be carry-over from other donors' samples.

This clonotype was detected many times. The genes are TRBV12-3 or TRBV12-4 and TRBJ1-6; D not certain. Trimming removed 6 bases at V and 6 bases at J, with 3 bases between. This CDR3 has 11 residues. The CDR3 is CASSRNSPLHF. The CDR3 region has the DNA TGTGCCAGCAGCCGTAATTCACCCCTCCACTTT.

This clonotype has at least ten counts. V is TRBV6-4 and J is TRBJ1-5, with D unresolved. Trimming shortened V by 3 bases and J by 4 bases, and 7 bases separated the two germline ends. The V gene's germline CDR1 is MRHNA and CDR2 SNTAGT. The CDR3 has 13 amino acids. The DNA of the CDR3 is TGTGCCAGCAGTGAGGGAACAAATCAGCCCCAGCATTTT. Encoded protein: CASSEGTNQPQHF.

This clonotype was detected many times. V gene TRBV6-2 or TRBV6-3 combines with J gene TRBJ1-6; possibly TRBD1 for D (6 bases). Between the trimmed V and J ends, which lost 6 bases and 9 bases, there was a span of 18 bases. The CDR3 covers 15 residues. Germline CDR1 MNHEY, CDR2 SVGEGT. CDR3 residues: CASRTARGLSSPLHF. CDR3 nucleotides: TGTGCCAGCAGAACCGCCAGGGGATTGAGTTCACCCCTCCACTTT.

At least ten counts were recorded for this clonotype. V gene TRBV7-9 combines with J gene TRBJ1-6, with a weak D call TRBD1 (6 bases). Trimming left V 3 bases short and J 6 bases short, with 12 bases between. The CDR3 loop spans 15 amino acids. Per germline, CDR1 SEHNR and CDR2 FQNEAQ (reference sequence). The CDR3 DNA reads TGTGCCAGCAGCTTTTCAGGGGCAGGTAATTCACCCCTCCACTTT. This sequence encodes CASSFSGAGNSPLHF.

A word on this clonotype: A much larger clone is a single base away; this may be a read error. The chain carries TRBV5-1 and TRBJ1-6; no reliable D call. The CDR3 totals 17 residues. Germline CDR1 and CDR2: SGHRS and YFSETQ. CDR3 nucleotides: TGCGCCAGCAGCTTAAGGTCGGAGGGATTGGGTAATTCACTCCTCCACTTT. Translation gives CASSLRSEGLGNSLLHF.

V gene TRBV5-4 combines with J gene TRBJ2-7; D is unresolved. V was trimmed by 0 bases and J by 7 bases, leaving 17 bases between them. This CDR3 spans 15 amino acids. The germline gives CDR1 SGHNT, CDR2 YYREEE (reference sequence). The CDR3 protein is CASSLAGWAPGEQYF. The CDR3 DNA reads TGTGCCAGCAGCTTGGCCGGATGGGCTCCTGGGGAGCAGTACTTC.

This clonotype showed up many times. The genes are TRBV3-1 and TRBJ1-5, with D unresolved. This CDR3 is built from 14 residues. In germline, CDR1 is LGHDT, CDR2 YNNKEL (reference sequence). V shed 4 bases and J shed 0 bases, with 7 bases lying between them. In DNA, the CDR3 is TGTGCCAGCAGCCCTTCATTTAGCAATCAGCCCCAGCATTTT. Amino acid sequence: CASSPSFSNQPQHF.

This clonotype was counted at least ten times. V usage is TRBV6-2 or TRBV6-3 and J usage is TRBJ2-1; D is undetermined. CDR3 length equals 12 residues. In germline, CDR1 is MNHEY, CDR2 SVGEGT. V was cut by 7 bases and J by 9 bases, with 13 bases left in between. The CDR3 DNA is TGTGCCAGCAAGACAAGGGTGGGTGAGCAGTTCTTC. It codes for CASKTRVGEQFF.

This clonotype was seen more than once but under ten times. V and J are TRBV6-6 and TRBJ1-5; TRBD1 might be the D (6 bases). Per germline, CDR1 MNHNY and CDR2 SVGAGI (reference sequence). Trimming removed 6 bases from V and 0 bases from J, with 15 bases in between. The CDR3 covers 16 residues. CDR3 loop: CASSNRGGDSNQPQHF. The CDR3 bases are TGTGCCAGCAGCAATAGGGGGGGGGATAGCAATCAGCCCCAGCATTTT.

This clonotype was detected ten times or more. The rearrangement uses TRBV5-1 and TRBJ2-6; D possibly corresponds to TRBD2 (5 bases). Deletions cut 2 bases from V and 0 bases from J, with 6 bases between. The CDR3 spans 15 residues. Per the germline V gene, CDR1 is SGHRS and CDR2 is YFSETQ. This CDR3 reads CASSFTSSGANVLTF. Here the CDR3 DNA reads TGCGCCAGCAGCTTCACTAGCTCTGGGGCCAACGTCCTGACTTTC.

The gene calls are TRBV6-1 and TRBJ2-7; D is possibly TRBD1 (5 bases). The V end lost 6 bases, the J end lost 3 bases, and 12 bases lay between the germline ends. Per germline, CDR1 MNHNS and CDR2 SASEGT. The CDR3 length is 13 residues. The CDR3 nucleotides read TGTGCCAGCAGGGACCCGGACAACTACGAGCAGTACTTC. Amino acids: CASRDPDNYEQYF.

As regards this clonotype: One junction end disagrees with the germline gene, perhaps due to a read error. The chain links TRBV20-1 to TRBJ1-1, with 8 bases lining up with TRBD1. Germline V CDR1 and CDR2: DFQATT, SNEGSKA (reference sequence). The CDR3 sequence is 14 residues long. The CDR3 loop is CSARVLGTGTEVFF. CDR3 sequence (DNA): TGCAGTGCTAGGGTTTTGGGGACAGGCACTGAAGTTTTCTTT.

This clonotype was seen many times. CDR3 loop: CASSPKPGQGREAFF. The CDR3 nucleotides read TGTGCCAGCAGCCCAAAGCCGGGACAGGGGCGGGAAGCTTTCTTT. The chain uses TRBV7-9 and TRBJ1-1; 10 bases match TRBD1. The CDR3 sequence is 15 residues long. The J segment lost 8 bases and the V segment lost 5 bases, leaving 11 bases of the junction unmatched. Germline-derived CDR1 and CDR2 are SEHNR and FQNEAQ (reference sequence).

The chain joins TRBV5-1 to TRBJ2-7, with D maybe TRBD1 (6 bases). Germline V gene sequence: CDR1 SGHRS, CDR2 YFSETQ. Trimming stripped 1 base from V and 3 bases from J, with 20 bases between. This CDR3 spans 17 amino acids. CDR3: CASSLTQSRQGNYEQYF. CDR3 sequence (DNA): TGCGCCAGCAGCTTGACTCAGTCCCGGCAGGGGAACTACGAGCAGTACTTC.